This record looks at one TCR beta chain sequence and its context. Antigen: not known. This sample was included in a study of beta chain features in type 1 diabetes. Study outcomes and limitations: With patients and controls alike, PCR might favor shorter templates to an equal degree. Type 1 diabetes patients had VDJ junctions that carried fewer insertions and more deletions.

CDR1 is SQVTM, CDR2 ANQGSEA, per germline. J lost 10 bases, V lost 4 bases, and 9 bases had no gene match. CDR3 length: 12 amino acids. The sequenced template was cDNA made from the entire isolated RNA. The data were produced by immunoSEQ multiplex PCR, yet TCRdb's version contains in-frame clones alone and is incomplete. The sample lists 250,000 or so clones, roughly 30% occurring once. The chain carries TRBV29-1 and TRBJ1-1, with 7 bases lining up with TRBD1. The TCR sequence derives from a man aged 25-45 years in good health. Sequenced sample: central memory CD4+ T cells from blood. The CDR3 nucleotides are TGCAGCGTTGTGAGGCCATACAGGGGAGCTTTCTTT. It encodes CSVVRPYRGAFF.